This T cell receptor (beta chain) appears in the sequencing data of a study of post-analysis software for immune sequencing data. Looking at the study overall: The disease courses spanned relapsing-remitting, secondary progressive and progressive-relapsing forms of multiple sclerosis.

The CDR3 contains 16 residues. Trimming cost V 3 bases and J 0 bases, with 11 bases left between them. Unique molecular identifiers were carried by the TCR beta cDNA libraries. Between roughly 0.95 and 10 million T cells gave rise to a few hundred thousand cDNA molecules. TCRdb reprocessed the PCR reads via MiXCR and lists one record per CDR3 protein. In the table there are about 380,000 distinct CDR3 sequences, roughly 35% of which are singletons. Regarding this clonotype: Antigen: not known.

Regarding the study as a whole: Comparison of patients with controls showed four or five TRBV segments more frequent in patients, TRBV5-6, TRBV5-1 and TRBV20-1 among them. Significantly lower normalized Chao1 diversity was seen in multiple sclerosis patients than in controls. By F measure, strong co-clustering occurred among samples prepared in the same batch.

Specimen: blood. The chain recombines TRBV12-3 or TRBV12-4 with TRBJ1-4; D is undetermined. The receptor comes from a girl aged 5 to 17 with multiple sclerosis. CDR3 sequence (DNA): TGTGCCAGCAGTTTCACCTACTTTGCAACTAATGAAAAACTGTTTTTT. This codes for CASSFTYFATNEKLFF.